The 21 T cell receptor beta chains reported below all come from one sample, sequenced in a study of shared clonotypes between healthy human individuals. Method: immunoSEQ multiplex PCR; TCRdb's copy keeps in-frame clones and lacks some. The table shows 1,400,000 or so clones, with just under 99% occurring only once. Sequencing was performed on naive CD4+ T cells sorted from blood. Indicated subset: CD45RA+ positively selected. Receptor source: a man aged 25 to 45 in good health.

This clone was seen just once. The chain joins TRBV30 to TRBJ1-2; maybe TRBD1 (6 bases). In germline, CDR1 is GTSNPN, CDR2 SVGIG (reference sequence). The CDR3 runs 14 residues. V dropped 5 bases and J dropped 6 bases, with 19 bases sitting between them. The CDR3 sequence: CAWGRTGPLDGYTF. Here the CDR3 DNA reads TGTGCCTGGGGGAGAACAGGGCCCCTTGATGGCTACACCTTC.

Points on this clone: Distinct nucleotide sequences in the sample also encode this CDR3. The chain has TRBV27 and TRBJ2-5; possibly TRBD1 for D (6 bases). The germline CDR1 and CDR2 sequences are MNHEY and SMNVEV (reference sequence). This CDR3 comprises 13 residues. Trimming took off 5 bases at V and 1 base at J, with 8 bases between the two ends. The DNA for the CDR3 is TGTGCCAGCAGTCGCAGGGGCCAAGAGACCCAGTACTTC. Translation: CASSRRGQETQYF.

Comments on this clone: Germline and junction disagree at one end, which may indicate a read error. The DNA of the CDR3 is TGTGCCAGCAGCCTAGCGGGAGGGCCGGGAGAGACCCAGTACTTC. Translation: CASSLAGGPGETQYF. The chain recombines TRBV7-2 with TRBJ2-5; 12 bases agree with TRBD2. The CDR3 spans 15 residues. CDR1 is SGHTA and CDR2 is FQGNSA in the germline V gene.

V and J are TRBV7-2 and TRBJ2-7; D is possibly TRBD1 or TRBD2 (5 bases each). Germline V gene lookup returns CDR1 SGHTA and CDR2 FQGNSA. The CDR3 is made up of 14 amino acids. V was trimmed by 2 bases and J by 7 bases, leaving 15 bases between them. DNA of the CDR3: TGTGCCAGCAGCTTACGTCGGGGCAGAGGGGAGCAGTACTTC. This sequence encodes CASSLRRGRGEQYF.

The gene calls are TRBV28 and TRBJ2-5; 7 positions agree with TRBD2. The J segment lost 2 bases and the V segment lost 3 bases, leaving 9 bases of the junction unmatched. CDR1 and CDR2 from the germline V gene are MDHEN and SYDVKM. The CDR3 has 16 residues. The CDR3 spells CASSLGTTQRQETQYF. The CDR3 DNA is TGTGCCAGCAGTTTGGGGACTACCCAACGGCAAGAGACCCAGTACTTC.

This clone has a single count. V gene TRBV29-1 combines with J gene TRBJ1-5; TRBD1 matches 9 bases. Germline CDR1 and CDR2: SQVTM and ANQGSEA. J was trimmed by 6 bases and V by 6 bases; bases with no gene match: 6. The CDR3 is 13 residues long. CDR3 sequence: CSVRQGGGQPQHF. The CDR3, as DNA: TGCAGCGTCAGACAGGGGGGAGGTCAGCCCCAGCATTTT.

V is TRBV4-1 and J is TRBJ1-5; D not certain. Germline lookup yields CDR1 MGHRA and CDR2 YSYEKL. CDR3 length equals 18 residues. Deletions cut 1 base from V and 2 bases from J, with 18 bases between. The CDR3, as DNA: TGCGCCAGCAGCCAAGGTTCACGCGGCCCGGACCGCAATCAGCCCCAGCATTTT. Amino acids: CASSQGSRGPDRNQPQHF.

The J gene is TRBJ2-7, the V gene TRBV19, with 9 bases fitting TRBD1. Germline V gives CDR1 LNHDA, CDR2 SQIVND (reference sequence). The junction had 5 bases not matched to a gene; V was cut back by 5 bases and J by 3 bases. CDR3 size: 14 residues. For the CDR3, the DNA is TGTGCCAGTAGTTCCGGGGACAGGGTCTACGAGCAGTACTTC. The encoded protein is CASSSGDRVYEQYF.

This chain uses TRBV28 with TRBJ1-5; TRBD1 might be the D (5 bases). This CDR3 contains 15 residues. Germline loops: CDR1 MDHEN, CDR2 SYDVKM. Between the trimmed V and J ends, which lost 4 bases and 7 bases, there was a span of 17 bases. The CDR3: CASSSLRGEYQPQHF. The CDR3 DNA is TGTGCCAGCAGTTCCCTGCGGGGGGAGTACCAGCCCCAGCATTTT.

The V and J genes are TRBV6-4 and TRBJ2-2, with D unclear. This CDR3 region has 13 residues. V dropped 5 bases and J dropped 6 bases, with 10 bases sitting between them. CDR1 MRHNA and CDR2 SNTAGT come from the germline V gene. The CDR3 nucleotides read TGTGCCAGCAGTCTCGAAGACGCCGGGGAGCTGTTTTTT. It is translated as CASSLEDAGELFF.

The chain couples TRBV5-1 to TRBJ1-1; D remains unclear. Germline lookup yields CDR1 SGHRS and CDR2 YFSETQ. This CDR3 contains 13 residues. With 2 bases removed from V and 5 bases from J, the gap between germline ends came to 10 bases. The CDR3 coding sequence is TGCGCCAGCAGCTTACGGGAAGGAACTGAAGCTTTCTTT. Translating it yields CASSLREGTEAFF. The full variable domain, completed using reference TRBV5-1 and TRBJ1-1, is KAGVTQTPRYLIKTRGQQVTLSCSPISGHRSVSWYQQTPGQGLQFLFEYFSETQRNKGNFPGRFSGRQFSNSRSEMNVSTLELGDSALYLCASSLREGTEAFFGQGTRLTVV.

This clone is a singleton in its sample. The chain is built from TRBV30 and TRBJ2-7, with 9 bases matching TRBD2. Germline V lookup: CDR1 GTSNPN, CDR2 SVGIG (reference sequence). J gave up 0 bases and V 1 base, and 10 bases lay outside the gene matches. The CDR3 consists of 17 residues. The CDR3 nucleotides are TGTGCCTGGAGTGCCGGCCCTCTAGCGGGGCACTCCTACGAGCAGTACTTC. It is translated as CAWSAGPLAGHSYEQYF.

This rearrangement joins TRBV5-4 to TRBJ2-4; D gene uncertain. The germline V gene has CDR1 SGHNT and CDR2 YYREEE (reference sequence). V was shortened by 4 bases and J by 9 bases, with 14 bases between the two germline ends. The CDR3 length is 13 residues. The CDR3 coding sequence is TGTGCCAGCAGCCCCGCCATCCCGGGCATTCAGTACTTC. Protein: CASSPAIPGIQYF.

This clone was seen only once. The chain links TRBV9 to TRBJ2-2; 7 positions agree with TRBD1. CDR1 is SGDLS, CDR2 YYNGEE, per germline. The CDR3 has 15 residues. V was pared by 3 bases and J by 0 bases, with 2 bases of the junction left unmatched. The CDR3 loop reads CASSAGQPNTGELFF. CDR3 coding DNA: TGTGCCAGCAGCGCGGGACAGCCGAACACCGGGGAGCTGTTTTTT.

The V gene is TRBV7-2, the J gene TRBJ2-3, with TRBD2 matching 10 bases. Germline CDR1 and CDR2: SGHTA and FQGNSA. The CDR3 is 15 residues long. Unmatched junction bases numbered 4, after V lost 5 bases and J lost 2 bases. CDR3 nucleotides: TGTGCCAGCAGCATCCTAGCGGGGGCCACAGATACGCAGTATTTT. Encoded protein: CASSILAGATDTQYF.

The CDR3 DNA reads as TGTGCCAGCAGCCGAGGGACTAGCGGGAACCCCTACGAGCAGTACTTC. This codes for CASSRGTSGNPYEQYF. This chain uses TRBV14 with TRBJ2-7; 13 bases are shared with TRBD2. J gave up 2 bases and V 4 bases, and 5 bases lay outside the gene matches. The CDR3 sequence is 16 residues long. CDR1 is SGHDN, CDR2 FVKESK, per germline.

The genes are TRBV29-1 and TRBJ2-1; D is unclear. Germline V gene data show CDR1 as SQVTM and CDR2 as ANQGSEA. The CDR3 loop spans 15 amino acids. V shed 7 bases and J shed 3 bases, with 19 bases lying between them. This CDR3 reads CSGVSRQISYNEQFF. The CDR3 region has the DNA TGCAGCGGAGTGTCTAGGCAGATAAGCTACAATGAGCAGTTCTTC.

V gene TRBV7-8 combines with J gene TRBJ1-4, with D possibly being TRBD1 (6 bases). Germline CDR1 and CDR2: SGHVS and FQNEAQ. Trimming pared 5 bases from V and 7 bases from J, leaving 11 bases between. CDR3 length: 13 residues. DNA for the CDR3: TGTGCCAGCAGCCCCACAGGGAGTGAAAAACTGTTTTTT. Its translation: CASSPTGSEKLFF.

This chain joins TRBV5-4 and TRBJ2-1; 8 bases agree with TRBD2. Germline assignment: CDR1 SGHNT and CDR2 YYREEE (reference sequence). Germline trimming cut 1 base from V and 7 bases from J; bases unmatched to any gene: 7. This CDR3 has 15 residues. In DNA form, the CDR3 reads TGTGCCAGCAGCTTGCTGGCGGGAGGAGGAAATGAGCAGTTCTTC. Protein: CASSLLAGGGNEQFF. The whole variable domain, remainder taken from reference TRBV5-4 and TRBJ2-1, is ETGVTQSPTHLIKTRGQQVTLRCSSQSGHNTVSWYQQALGQGPQFIFQYYREEENGRGNFPPRFSGLQFPNYSSELNVNALELDDSALYLCASSLLAGGGNEQFFGPGTRLTVL.

This chain links TRBV5-1 with TRBJ2-4, with TRBD2 identical over 7 bases. V dropped 0 bases and J dropped 7; count of bases not matched to a gene: 10. The CDR3 loop spans 16 amino acids. Germline V lookup: CDR1 SGHRS, CDR2 YFSETQ. CDR3 DNA: TGCGCCAGCAGCTTGGGGTCGTTGGGAGGGGTGAACATTCAGTACTTC. Its translation is CASSLGSLGGVNIQYF.

This clone was detected only once. The V call is TRBV5-1, the J call TRBJ2-5; 12 bases line up with TRBD2. The DNA end is more similar to TRBJ2-7, so the J call may be wrong. Germline-derived CDR1 and CDR2 are SGHRS and YFSETQ. The CDR3 runs 18 residues. The CDR3 spells CASSLGLAGGPLSYEQYF. The CDR3 DNA sequence: TGCGCCAGCAGCTTGGGGCTAGCGGGAGGGCCGCTCTCCTACGAGCAGTACTTC.